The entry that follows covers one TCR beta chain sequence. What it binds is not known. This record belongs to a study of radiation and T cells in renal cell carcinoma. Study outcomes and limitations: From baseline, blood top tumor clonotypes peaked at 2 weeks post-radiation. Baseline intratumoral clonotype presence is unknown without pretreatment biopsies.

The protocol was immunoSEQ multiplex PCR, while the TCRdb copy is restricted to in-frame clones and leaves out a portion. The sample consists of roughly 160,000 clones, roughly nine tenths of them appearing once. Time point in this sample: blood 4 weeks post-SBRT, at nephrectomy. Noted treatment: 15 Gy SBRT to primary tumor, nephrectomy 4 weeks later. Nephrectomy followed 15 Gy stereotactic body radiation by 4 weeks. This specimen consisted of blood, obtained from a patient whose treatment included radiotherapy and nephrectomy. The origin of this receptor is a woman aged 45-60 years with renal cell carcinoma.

The CDR3 here is CASSPGDRVTGYTF. CDR3 nucleotides: TGTGCCAGCTCACCAGGGGACAGGGTTACAGGCTACACCTTC. The chain is built from TRBV18 and TRBJ1-2; 9 bases line up with TRBD1. Germline V CDR1 and CDR2: KGHSH, LQKENI. The CDR3 consists of 14 residues. V lost 2 bases to trimming and J lost 8 bases; unmatched junction nucleotides: 6.